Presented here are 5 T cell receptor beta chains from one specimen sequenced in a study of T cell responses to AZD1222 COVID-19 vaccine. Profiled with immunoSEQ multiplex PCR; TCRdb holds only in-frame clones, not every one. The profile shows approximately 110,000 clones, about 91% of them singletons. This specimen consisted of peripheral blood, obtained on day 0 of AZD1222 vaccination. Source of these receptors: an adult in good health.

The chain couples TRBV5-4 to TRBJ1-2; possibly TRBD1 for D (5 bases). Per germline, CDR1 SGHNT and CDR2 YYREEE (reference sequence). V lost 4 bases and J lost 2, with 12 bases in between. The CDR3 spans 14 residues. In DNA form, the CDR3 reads TGTGCCAGCAGCCCGGGGGGTCAGAACTATGGCTACACCTTC. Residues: CASSPGGQNYGYTF. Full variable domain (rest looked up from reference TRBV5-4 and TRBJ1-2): ETGVTQSPTHLIKTRGQQVTLRCSSQSGHNTVSWYQQALGQGPQFIFQYYREEENGRGNFPPRFSGLQFPNYSSELNVNALELDDSALYLCASSPGGQNYGYTFGSGTRLTVV.

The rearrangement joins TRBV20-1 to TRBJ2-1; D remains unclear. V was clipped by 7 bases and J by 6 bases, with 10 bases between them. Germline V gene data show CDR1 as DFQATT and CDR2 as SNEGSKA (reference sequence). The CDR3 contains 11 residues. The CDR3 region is CSGTSSNEQFF. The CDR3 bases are TGCAGTGGGACCTCTTCCAATGAGCAGTTCTTC.

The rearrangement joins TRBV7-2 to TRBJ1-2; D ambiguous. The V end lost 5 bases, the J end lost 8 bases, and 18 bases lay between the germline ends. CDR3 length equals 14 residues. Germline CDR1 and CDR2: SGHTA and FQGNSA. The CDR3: CASSPSSPWSGYTF. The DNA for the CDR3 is TGTGCCAGCAGCCCCAGTTCACCCTGGAGCGGCTACACCTTC.

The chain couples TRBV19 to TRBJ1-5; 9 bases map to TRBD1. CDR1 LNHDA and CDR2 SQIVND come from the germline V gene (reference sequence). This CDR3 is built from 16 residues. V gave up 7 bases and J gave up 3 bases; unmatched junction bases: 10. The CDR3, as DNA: TGTGCCAGTACCCAAACGGGACAGGGATTCAATCAGCCCCAGCATTTT. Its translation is CASTQTGQGFNQPQHF.

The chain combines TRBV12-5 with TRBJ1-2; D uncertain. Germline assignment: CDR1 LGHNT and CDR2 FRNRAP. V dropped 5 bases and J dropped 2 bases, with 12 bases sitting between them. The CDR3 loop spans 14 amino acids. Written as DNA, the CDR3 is TGTGCTAGTGGTACCCCTTCGGAGAACTATGGCTACACCTTC. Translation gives CASGTPSENYGYTF.